This T cell receptor beta chain originates from a study of T cell responses to AZD1222 COVID-19 vaccine. Whole-study findings and limits: As reported, nearly half of all spike-specific TCRs target variant regions that are unmutated. White British ancestry dominated among donors, who included more females, and clonal diversity was possibly underestimated.

V lost 3 bases to trimming and J lost 3 bases; unmatched junction nucleotides: 6. The CDR3 runs to 15 residues. Germline-derived CDR1 and CDR2 are PRHDT and FYEKMQ (reference sequence). This table comes from immunoSEQ multiplex PCR, and its TCRdb copy is limited to in-frame clones, with some not included. The repertoire holds 55,000 to 90,000 clones, with approximately 85% as singletons. Worth noting for this clone: Its target is unknown.

The sequencing used peripheral blood, collected on day 0 of AZD1222 vaccination. This receptor was taken from an adult in good health. The chain joins TRBV13 to TRBJ1-1, with TRBD1 matching over 8 bases. In DNA, the CDR3 is TGTGCCAGCAGCTTCCTGGACAGGGAAGACACTGAAGCTTTCTTT. Translated, it gives CASSFLDREDTEAFF.